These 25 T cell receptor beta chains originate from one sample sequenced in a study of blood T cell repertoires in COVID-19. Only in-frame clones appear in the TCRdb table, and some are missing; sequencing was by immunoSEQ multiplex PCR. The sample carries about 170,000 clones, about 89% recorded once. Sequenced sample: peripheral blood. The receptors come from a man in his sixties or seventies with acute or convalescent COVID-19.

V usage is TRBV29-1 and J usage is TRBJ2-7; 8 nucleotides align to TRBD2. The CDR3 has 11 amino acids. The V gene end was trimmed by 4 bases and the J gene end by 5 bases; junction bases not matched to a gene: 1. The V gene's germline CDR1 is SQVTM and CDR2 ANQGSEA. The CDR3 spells CSVGAGDEQYF. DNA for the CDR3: TGCAGCGTTGGAGCGGGGGACGAGCAGTACTTC.

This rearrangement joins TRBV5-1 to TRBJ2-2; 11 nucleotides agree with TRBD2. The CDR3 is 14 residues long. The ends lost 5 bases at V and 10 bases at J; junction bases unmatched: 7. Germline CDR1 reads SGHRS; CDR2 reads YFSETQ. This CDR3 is CASRPTSGTVELFF. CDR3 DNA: TGCGCCAGCAGACCGACTAGCGGGACTGTGGAGCTGTTTTTT.

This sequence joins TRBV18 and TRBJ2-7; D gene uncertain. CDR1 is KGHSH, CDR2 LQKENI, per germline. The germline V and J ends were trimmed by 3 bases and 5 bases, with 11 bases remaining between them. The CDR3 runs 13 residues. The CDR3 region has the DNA TGTGCCAGCTCACCCTCACAGTTGAACGAGCAGTACTTC. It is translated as CASSPSQLNEQYF.

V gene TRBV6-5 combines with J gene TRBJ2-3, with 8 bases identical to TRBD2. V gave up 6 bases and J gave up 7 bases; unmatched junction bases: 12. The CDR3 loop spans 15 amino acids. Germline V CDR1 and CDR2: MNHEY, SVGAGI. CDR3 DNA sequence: TGTGCCAGCAGAGAGCGGGGGCCCCCCTCGTATACGCAGTATTTT. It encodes CASRERGPPSYTQYF.

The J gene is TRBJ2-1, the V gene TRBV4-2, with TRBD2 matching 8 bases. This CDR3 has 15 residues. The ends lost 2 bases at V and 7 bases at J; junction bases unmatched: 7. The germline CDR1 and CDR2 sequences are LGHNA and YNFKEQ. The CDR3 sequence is CASSQWGLGDNEQFF. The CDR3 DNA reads TGTGCCAGCAGCCAATGGGGACTAGGGGATAATGAGCAGTTCTTC.

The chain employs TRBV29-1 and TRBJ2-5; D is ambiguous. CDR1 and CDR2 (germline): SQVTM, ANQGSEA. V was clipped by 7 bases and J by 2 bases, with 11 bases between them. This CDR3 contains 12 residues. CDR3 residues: CSARLGQETQYF. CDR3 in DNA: TGCAGCGCCAGACTCGGGCAAGAGACCCAGTACTTC.

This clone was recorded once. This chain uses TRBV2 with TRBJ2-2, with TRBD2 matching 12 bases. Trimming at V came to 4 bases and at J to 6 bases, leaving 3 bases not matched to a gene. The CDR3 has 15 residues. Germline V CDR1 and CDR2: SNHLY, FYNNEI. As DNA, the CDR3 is TGTGCCAGCAGTGGACTAGCGGGAGTTGCCGGGGAGCTGTTTTTT. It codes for CASSGLAGVAGELFF.

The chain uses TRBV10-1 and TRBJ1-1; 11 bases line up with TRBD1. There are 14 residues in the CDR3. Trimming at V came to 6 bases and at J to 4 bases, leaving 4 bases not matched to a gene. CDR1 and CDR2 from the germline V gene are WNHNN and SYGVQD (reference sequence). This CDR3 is CASRAGTGGTEAFF. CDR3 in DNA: TGCGCCAGCAGAGCCGGGACAGGGGGCACTGAAGCTTTCTTT.

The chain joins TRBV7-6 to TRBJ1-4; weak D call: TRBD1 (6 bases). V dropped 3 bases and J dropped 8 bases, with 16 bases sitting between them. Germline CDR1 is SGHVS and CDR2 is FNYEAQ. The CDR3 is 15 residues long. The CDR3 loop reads CASSFAGTNGEKLFF. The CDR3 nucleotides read TGTGCCAGCAGCTTCGCCGGGACAAACGGGGAAAAACTGTTTTTT.

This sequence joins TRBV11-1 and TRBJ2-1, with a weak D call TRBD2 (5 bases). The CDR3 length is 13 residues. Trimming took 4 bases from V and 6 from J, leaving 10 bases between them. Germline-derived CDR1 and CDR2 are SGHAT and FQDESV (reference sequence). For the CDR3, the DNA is TGTGCCAGCAGCTCCCGGACTCTCAATGAGCAGTTCTTC. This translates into CASSSRTLNEQFF.

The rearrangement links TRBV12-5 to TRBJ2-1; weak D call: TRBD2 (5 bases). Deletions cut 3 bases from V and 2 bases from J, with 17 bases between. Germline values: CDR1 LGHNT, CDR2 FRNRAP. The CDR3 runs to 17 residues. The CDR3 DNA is TGTGCTAGTGGTTTCACCGTACAGTGGGAGCCCTACAATGAGCAGTTCTTC. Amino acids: CASGFTVQWEPYNEQFF.

In DNA form, the CDR3 reads TGCGCCAGCAGCCAAGGCCTACAGATGGACACTGAAGCTTTCTTT. It encodes CASSQGLQMDTEAFF. The chain links TRBV4-3 to TRBJ1-1; no firm D call. CDR3 size: 15 residues. Per germline, CDR1 LGHNA and CDR2 YSLEER. Trimming shortened V by 1 base and J by 3 bases, and 12 bases separated the two germline ends.

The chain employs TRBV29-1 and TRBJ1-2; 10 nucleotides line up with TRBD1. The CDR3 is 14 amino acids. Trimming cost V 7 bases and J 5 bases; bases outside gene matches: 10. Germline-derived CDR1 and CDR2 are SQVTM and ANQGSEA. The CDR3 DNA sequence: TGCAGCGCCCCGACAGGGGGCGACTGGTATGGCTACACCTTC. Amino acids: CSAPTGGDWYGYTF.

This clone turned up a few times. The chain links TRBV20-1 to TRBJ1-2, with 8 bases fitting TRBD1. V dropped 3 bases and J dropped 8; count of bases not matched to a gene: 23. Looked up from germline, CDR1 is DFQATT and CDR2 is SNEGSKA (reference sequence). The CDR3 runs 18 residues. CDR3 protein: CSASLSLDRDRRRYGYTF. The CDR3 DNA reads TGCAGTGCTAGTTTAAGCCTGGACCGGGACAGGCGGCGATACGGCTACACCTTC.

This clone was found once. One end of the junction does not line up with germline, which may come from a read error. CDR3 nucleotides: TGTGCCTGGAGTGCGACCTCCCGATTAGCGGCTCACTTT. This encodes CAWSATSRLAAHF. The chain combines TRBV30 with TRBJ2-3; TRBD2 might be the D (6 bases). The germline V gene encodes CDR1 GTSNPN and CDR2 SVGIG (reference sequence). This CDR3 spans 13 amino acids.

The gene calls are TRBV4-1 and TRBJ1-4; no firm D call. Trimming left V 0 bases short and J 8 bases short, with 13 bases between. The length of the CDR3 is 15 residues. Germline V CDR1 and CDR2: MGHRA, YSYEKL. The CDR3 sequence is CASSQDRGNEEKLFF. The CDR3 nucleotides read TGCGCCAGCAGCCAAGATCGGGGAAACGAGGAAAAACTGTTTTTT.

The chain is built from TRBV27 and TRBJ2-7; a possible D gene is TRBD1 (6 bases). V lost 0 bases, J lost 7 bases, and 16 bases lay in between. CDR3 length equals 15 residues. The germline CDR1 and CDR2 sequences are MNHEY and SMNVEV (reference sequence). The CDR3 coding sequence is TGTGCCAGCAGTTTATCATACAGGGATCAGGATGAGCAGTACTTC. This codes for CASSLSYRDQDEQYF.

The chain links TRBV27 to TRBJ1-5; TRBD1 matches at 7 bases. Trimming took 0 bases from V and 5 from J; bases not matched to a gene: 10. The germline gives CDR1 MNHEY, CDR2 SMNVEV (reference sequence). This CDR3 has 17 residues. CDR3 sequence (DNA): TGTGCCAGCAGTTTATCCAGGGGGGCGAAAAGGGATCAGCCCCAGCATTTT. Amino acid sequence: CASSLSRGAKRDQPQHF.

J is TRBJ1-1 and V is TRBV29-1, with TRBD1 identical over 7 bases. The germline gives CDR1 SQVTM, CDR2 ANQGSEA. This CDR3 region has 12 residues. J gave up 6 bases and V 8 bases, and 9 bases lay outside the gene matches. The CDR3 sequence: CSTEGTEAEAFF. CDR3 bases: TGCAGCACTGAAGGGACAGAGGCTGAAGCTTTCTTT.

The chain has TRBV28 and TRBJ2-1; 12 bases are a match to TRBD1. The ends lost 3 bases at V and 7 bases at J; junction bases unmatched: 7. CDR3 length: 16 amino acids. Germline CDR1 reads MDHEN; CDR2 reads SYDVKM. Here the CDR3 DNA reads TGTGCCAGCAGTTTCCAGGGACAGGGGGCTTATAATGAGCAGTTCTTC. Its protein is CASSFQGQGAYNEQFF.

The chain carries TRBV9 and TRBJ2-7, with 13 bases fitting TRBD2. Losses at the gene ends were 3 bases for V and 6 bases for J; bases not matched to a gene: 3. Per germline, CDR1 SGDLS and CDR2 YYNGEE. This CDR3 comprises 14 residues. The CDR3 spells CASSAGLAGVEQYF. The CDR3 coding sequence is TGTGCCAGCAGCGCCGGACTAGCGGGGGTCGAGCAGTACTTC.

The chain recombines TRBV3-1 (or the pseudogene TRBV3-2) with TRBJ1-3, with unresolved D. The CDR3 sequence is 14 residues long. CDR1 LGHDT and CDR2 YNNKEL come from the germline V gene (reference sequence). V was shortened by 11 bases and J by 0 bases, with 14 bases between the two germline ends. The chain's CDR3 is CASSGSNSGNTIYF. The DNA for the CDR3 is TGTGCCTCCAGCGGGTCTAACTCTGGAAACACCATATATTTT.

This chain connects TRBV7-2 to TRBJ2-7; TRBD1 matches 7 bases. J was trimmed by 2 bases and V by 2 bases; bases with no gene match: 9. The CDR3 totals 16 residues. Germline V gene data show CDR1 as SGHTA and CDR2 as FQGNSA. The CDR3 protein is CASSLRGSGTAYEQYF. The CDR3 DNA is TGTGCCAGCAGCTTACGGGGTTCGGGGACAGCCTACGAGCAGTACTTC.

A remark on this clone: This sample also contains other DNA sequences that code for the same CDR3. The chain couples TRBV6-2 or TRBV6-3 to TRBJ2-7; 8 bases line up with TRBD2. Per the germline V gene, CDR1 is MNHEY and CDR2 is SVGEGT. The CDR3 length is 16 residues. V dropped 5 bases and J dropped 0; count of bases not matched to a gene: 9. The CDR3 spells CASSPGLAGYSYEQYF. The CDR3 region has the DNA TGTGCCAGCAGTCCCGGACTAGCAGGGTACTCCTACGAGCAGTACTTC.

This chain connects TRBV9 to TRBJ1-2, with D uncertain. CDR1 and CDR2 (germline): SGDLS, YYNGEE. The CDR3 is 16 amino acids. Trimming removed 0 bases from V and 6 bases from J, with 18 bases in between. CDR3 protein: CASSVDWASTFNGYTF. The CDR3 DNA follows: TGTGCCAGCAGCGTAGATTGGGCGAGCACCTTTAATGGCTACACCTTC.